The present entry profiles one T cell receptor (beta chain) with its context. Here immunoSEQ multiplex PCR was the method, and the copy in TCRdb shows in-frame clones only, minus some. The sample contains about 89,000 clones, just under 95% of which appear only once. These data come from a study of technical replicates of blood from a handful of donors. V lost 5 bases and J lost 4, with 9 bases in between. CDR3 size: 12 residues. Germline V gene data show CDR1 as SGHDN and CDR2 as FVKESK. This clonotype was sampled from a human donor in good health. V usage is TRBV14 and J usage is TRBJ2-7; D is perhaps TRBD1 (6 bases). Sequenced sample: T cells isolated from PBMCs. Here the CDR3 reads CASSGGVYEQYF. CDR3 bases: TGTGCCAGCAGCGGGGGCGTTTACGAGCAGTACTTC.